This T cell receptor beta chain derives from a study of T cell clonotyping in hematopoietic cell transplantation (dated by TCRdb to the early 2020s). In terms of the full investigation: Pretransplant recipient samples were obtained after cytoreduction. In the study, roughly 140 blood samples were gathered from 35 consecutive transplant recipients and their related donors. Patient recruitment ran from late 2015 to January 2017, and follow-up continued until late 2020 or death. The investigation overall reported the following: A decrease in recipient TCR diversity was observed after transplant, and a progressive increase in pathologically expanded clonotypes was seen from day 30 to day 180. Recipient repertoires showed only a small fraction of overlap with donor repertoires, and over 97% appeared de novo at the given depth. The sample size was limited, and CD4 and CD8 repertoire contributions could not be separated because cells were not sorted. Broader TCR repertoire diversity after transplant was predicted by Inverse Simpson Index values from donors and from recipients before transplant.

Explained via the paper, the time point label denotes: recipient sample about 28 days before transplant, after cytoreduction. Recipient blood was collected about 28 days before transplant and at days 30, 100 and 180 after transplant. Using Nuclei Lysis Solution, genomic DNA was extracted from unfractionated peripheral blood mononuclear cells that were either fresh or cryopreserved. The CDR3 contains 13 residues, cysteine and phenylalanine counted. Just the 39-base CDR3 DNA is kept, in frame starting at base 1. Sequences LNHDA (CDR1) and SQIVND (CDR2) are obtained from the germline V gene (reference sequence). The junction shows trimming of 9 bases on V and 3 bases on J, plus 12 bases between the germline ends. Regarding this clone: Its antigen is currently not known. The input lacks base qualities; no much larger clone sits a single base away.

TCR beta CDR3 regions were amplified from genomic DNA with the immunoSEQ assay, a bias-controlled multiplex PCR using V- and J-specific primers. In a second PCR step, a proprietary barcode and Illumina adapter sequences were attached to the CDR3 amplicons. CDR3 libraries were sequenced on an Illumina MiSeq instrument. Processing in the source paper ran as follows. Export and quality control were performed with immunoSEQ Analyzer 3.0, and downstream analyses were performed with R Bioconductor and Immunarch. Only productive rearrangements in the normalized downsampled data set went into calculating the repertoire metrics. In the normalized cohort, clonotypes with more than 5 templates were defined as pathologically expanded. The Inverse Simpson Index was used to measure repertoire diversity. To capture all clonotypes, the CMV-specificity analyses were run on the non-normalized data set. TCRdb's version of the immuneACCESS table is confined to in-frame rearrangements and falls short of the full clone set. An unresolved V gene accounts for under half of the shortfall where checked; the remainder is of unknown origin. V and J calls and clone size are given by that table; D and trimming were obtained from the DNA. This sample holds fewer than 100,000 clones; about 95% were observed only once. Approximately 1.8% of the sample is held by the ten biggest clonotypes.

The sequencing used peripheral blood mononuclear cells, collected before stem cell transplant. In this chain, TRBV19 is recombined with TRBJ1-3; the D segment cannot be called with confidence. The sequence derives from a woman in her fifties or sixties with acute myeloid leukemia. Some clones in this sample may be carry-over from other donors' samples. For the CDR3, the sequence is CASDTEIGNTIYF. The nucleotides are TGTGCCAGCGACACAGAGATTGGAAACACCATATATTTT. Beyond the CDR3, the reference TRBV19 and TRBJ1-3 genes provide the residues; the full variable domain reads: DGGITQSPKYLFRKEGQNVTLSCEQNLNHDAMYWYRQDPGQGLRLIYYSQIVNDFQKGDIAEGYSVSREKKESFPLTVTSAQKNPTAFYLCASDTEIGNTIYFGEGSWLTVV.